These T cell receptor beta chains were read from a single sample in a study of blood T cells in healthy people across ages. MiXCR, applied by TCRdb to the 5' RACE reads, yields one record per CDR3 protein. This sample carries around 2 million distinct CDR3 sequences, roughly two fifths of them seen once, and the ten largest clones take 23%. The sequencing sample was made of blood. The receptors were gathered from a human donor in good health. The CDR3 runs from the conserved cysteine through the conserved F or W. Fields, in order: CDR3 protein, D gene, CDR3 length, V gene, J gene. The D gene is left open where the match is weak.

CASSSSVETQYF,-,12,TRBV7-9,TRBJ2-5
CSVGTTNTGELFF,-,13,TRBV29-1,TRBJ2-2
CSARVAGATDTQYF,-,14,TRBV20-1,TRBJ2-3
CASSLLAAFSGTDTQYF,TRBD2,17,TRBV7-6,TRBJ2-3
CARPRYRGNQPQHF,-,14,TRBV19,TRBJ1-5
CASSQDRGGQPQHF,-,14,TRBV4-3,TRBJ1-5
CASSQDRIYNEQFF,-,14,TRBV4-3,TRBJ2-1
CASSLIGRQFF,-,11,TRBV7-2,TRBJ2-1
CSARSLAGAYEQYF,TRBD2,14,TRBV20-1,TRBJ2-7
CASSMGLKHTGELFF,-,15,TRBV5-1,TRBJ2-2
CASSLEFSLGEQFF,-,14,TRBV5-1,TRBJ2-1
CASSLLLPGDQPQHF,-,15,TRBV7-2,TRBJ1-5
CASRKFGQGDSGANVLTF,TRBD1,18,TRBV9,TRBJ2-6
CASSNRDSSSFRLSYEQYF,TRBD1,19,TRBV12-3/TRBV12-4,TRBJ2-7
CASSTQGNSPLHF,-,13,TRBV7-3,TRBJ1-6
CASSEWVGRANYGYTF,-,16,TRBV6-1,TRBJ1-2
CSARGGQRFFEQETQYF,TRBD1,17,TRBV20-1,TRBJ2-5
CASRAGVWGEQFF,TRBD2,13,TRBV5-6,TRBJ2-1
CASSTTGPEQFF,-,12,TRBV7-9,TRBJ2-1
CSASFRETYEQYF,-,13,TRBV20-1,TRBJ2-7
CAWSATGGTETQYF,TRBD1,14,TRBV30,TRBJ2-5
CSALRQGVKYEQYF,TRBD1,14,TRBV20-1,TRBJ2-7